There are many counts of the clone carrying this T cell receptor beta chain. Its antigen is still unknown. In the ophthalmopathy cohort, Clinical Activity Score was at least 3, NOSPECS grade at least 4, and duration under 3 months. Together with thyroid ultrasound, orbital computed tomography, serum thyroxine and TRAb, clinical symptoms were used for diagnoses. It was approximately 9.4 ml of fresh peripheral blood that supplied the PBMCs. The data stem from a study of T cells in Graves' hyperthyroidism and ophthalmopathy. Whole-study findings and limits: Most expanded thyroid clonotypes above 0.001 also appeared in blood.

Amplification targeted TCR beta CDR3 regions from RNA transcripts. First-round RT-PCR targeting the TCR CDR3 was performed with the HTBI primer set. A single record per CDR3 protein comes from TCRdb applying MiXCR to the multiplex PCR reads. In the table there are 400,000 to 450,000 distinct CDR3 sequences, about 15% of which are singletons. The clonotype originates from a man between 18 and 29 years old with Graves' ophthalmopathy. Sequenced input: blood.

The CDR3 loop reads CASSRFEGAGGGYTF. The CDR3 coding sequence is TGTGCCAGCAGCCGATTCGAGGGGGCTGGGGGTGGCTACACCTTC. The chain recombines TRBV7-2 with TRBJ1-2, with TRBD1 matching 7 bases. The CDR3 covers 15 residues. The germline CDR1 and CDR2 sequences are SGHTA and FQGNSA. V shed 5 bases and J 7 bases; nucleotides not matched to a gene: 13.